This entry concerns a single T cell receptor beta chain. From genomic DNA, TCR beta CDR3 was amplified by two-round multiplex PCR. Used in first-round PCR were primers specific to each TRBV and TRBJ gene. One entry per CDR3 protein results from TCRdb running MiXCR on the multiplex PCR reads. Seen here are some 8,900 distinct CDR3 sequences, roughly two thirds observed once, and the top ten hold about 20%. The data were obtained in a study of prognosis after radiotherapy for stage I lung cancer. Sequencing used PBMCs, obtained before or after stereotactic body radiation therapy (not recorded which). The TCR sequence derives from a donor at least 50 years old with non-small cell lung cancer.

The CDR3 protein is CASMGQGSGEQYF. The CDR3 nucleotides read TGTGCCAGCATGGGACAGGGGTCGGGGGAGCAGTACTTC. The chain is built from TRBV11-2 and TRBJ2-7, with TRBD1 matching over 10 bases. Germline V gene data show CDR1 as SGHAT and CDR2 as FQNNGV. The CDR3 has 13 residues. V gave up 7 bases and J gave up 7 bases; unmatched junction bases: 7.